The rows below give T cell receptor beta chains drawn from one sample of a study of Ad26.COV2.S vaccination and SARS-CoV-2 variants. Here immunoSEQ multiplex PCR was the method, and the copy in TCRdb shows in-frame clones only, minus some. The sample shows approximately 460,000 clones, 80% to 90% of them seen only once. The material sequenced was peripheral blood, taken in a trial of Ad26.COV2.S vaccine versus placebo. The source of these receptors is a person aged 18-60 years who received the Ad26.COV2.S COVID-19 vaccine or a placebo. The CDR3 runs from the conserved cysteine through the conserved F or W. Fields, in order: CDR3 protein, CDR3 DNA, V gene, clone size, J gene, D gene. D genes are given only for firm matches. The size entry is marked missing in some rows and otherwise reads once, few, many or a size class.

CASSDTGQGVWTDTQYF | TGTGCCAGCAGTGATACCGGGCAGGGGGTTTGGACAGATACGCAGTATTTT | TRBV2 | . | TRBJ2-3 | TRBD1
CASKPGANYNSPLHF | TGTGCCAGTAAGCCGGGGGCGAACTATAATTCACCCCTCCACTTT | TRBV19 | . | TRBJ1-6 | .
CASRETSGGWNEQFF | TGCGCCAGCAGGGAGACTAGCGGAGGTTGGAATGAGCAGTTCTTC | TRBV10-2 | . | TRBJ2-1 | TRBD2
CASSLVPSVNYGYTF | TGCGCCAGCAGCTTAGTCCCGAGCGTCAACTATGGCTACACCTTC | TRBV5-1 | . | TRBJ1-2 | .
CASSLNLLAETQYF | TGTGCCAGCAGCTTAAATTTACTAGCCGAGACCCAGTACTTC | TRBV7-2 | . | TRBJ2-5 | .
CANKWDLGGELFF | TGTGCCAACAAATGGGACCTGGGCGGGGAGCTGTTTTTT | TRBV2 | . | TRBJ2-2 | .
CASRKTDSRPEAFF | TGTGCCAGCAGGAAAACCGACAGTCGGCCTGAAGCTTTCTTT | TRBV6-6 | . | TRBJ1-1 | .
CASSERRQGGWQYF | TGTGCCAGCAGTGAACGCCGCCAGGGGGGTTGGCAGTACTTC | TRBV2 | . | TRBJ2-7 | .
CASTYSGDSNQPQHF | TGTGCCAGTACTTATAGTGGGGATAGCAATCAGCCCCAGCATTTT | TRBV19 | . | TRBJ1-5 | .
CASSTRQGQETQYF | TGTGCCAGCAGCACTCGACAGGGGCAAGAGACCCAGTACTTC | TRBV3-1/TRBV3-2 | . | TRBJ2-5 | TRBD1
CASSFLAGEQETQYF | TGTGCCAGCAGCTTCTTAGCGGGAGAACAAGAGACCCAGTACTTC | TRBV7-3 | . | TRBJ2-5 | TRBD2
CASSLDYSGRRGGNEKLFF | TGTGCCAGCAGCTTAGATTATTCCGGTCGACGCGGTGGTAATGAAAAACTGTTTTTT | TRBV7-9 | . | TRBJ1-4 | .
CASSRFNTQYF | TGTGCCAGCAGCCGTTTTAATACGCAGTATTTT | TRBV27 | . | TRBJ2-3 | .
CASSYSLAGAYNEQFF | TGTGCCAGCAGTTACTCCCTAGCGGGTGCTTACAATGAGCAGTTCTTC | TRBV6-6 | . | TRBJ2-1 | TRBD2
CAISPGTSGTQYF | TGTGCCATCAGCCCCGGGACTAGTGGGACCCAGTACTTC | TRBV10-3 | . | TRBJ2-5 | TRBD2
CAWRTGTGFNQPQHF | TGTGCCTGGAGGACGGGGACAGGTTTCAATCAGCCCCAGCATTTT | TRBV30 | . | TRBJ1-5 | TRBD1
CASSLDSYNEQFF | TGTGCCAGCAGTTTAGACTCCTACAATGAGCAGTTCTTC | TRBV12-3/TRBV12-4 | few | TRBJ2-1 | .
CASSQEIASADTEAFF | TGCGCCAGCAGCCAAGAGATCGCGAGCGCTGACACTGAAGCTTTCTTT | TRBV4-3 | . | TRBJ1-1 | .
CASTSTGSSYNEQFF | TGTGCCAGTACCTCGACAGGCAGCTCCTACAATGAGCAGTTCTTC | TRBV19 | . | TRBJ2-1 | .
CASSHGPRGYTF | TGTGCCAGCAGCCATGGTCCTCGTGGCTACACCTTC | TRBV14 | . | TRBJ1-2 | .
CASSLSVQGRGEQYF | TGTGCCAGCAGTTTATCGGTTCAGGGGCGAGGGGAGCAGTACTTC | TRBV27 | . | TRBJ2-7 | .
CASSLVSRTGGYGYTF | TGTGCCAGCAGCTTAGTCTCTCGGACAGGGGGTTACGGCTACACCTTC | TRBV7-8 | . | TRBJ1-2 | TRBD1
CASRLSGTPNTGELFF | TGTGCCAGCAGGTTATCCGGGACGCCGAACACCGGGGAGCTGTTTTTT | TRBV2 | . | TRBJ2-2 | .
CASSPRPNYGYTF | TGTGCCAGCAGTCCCCGCCCGAACTATGGCTACACCTTC | TRBV6-5 | . | TRBJ1-2 | .
CATTSDGQGVYGYTF | TGTGCCACAACATCCGACGGACAGGGGGTCTATGGCTACACCTTC | TRBV19 | once | TRBJ1-2 | TRBD1
CASSTRDRDEGTEAFF | TGTGCCAGCAGCACACGGGACAGGGACGAGGGGACTGAAGCTTTCTTT | TRBV13 | . | TRBJ1-1 | TRBD1
CASTRQRATNEKLFF | TGTGCCAGTACCCGCCAGCGAGCAACTAATGAAAAACTGTTTTTT | TRBV19 | . | TRBJ1-4 | .
CASSLRTSNGYTF | TGTGCCAGCAGCCTTCGGACAAGCAATGGCTACACCTTC | TRBV13 | . | TRBJ1-2 | .
CASSERPTVNYGYTF | TGTGCCAGCAGTGAGAGGCCGACAGTCAACTATGGCTACACCTTC | TRBV2 | . | TRBJ1-2 | .
CASSVRDRGYEQYF | TGTGCCAGCAGTGTCCGGGACAGGGGCTACGAGCAGTACTTC | TRBV6-6 | . | TRBJ2-7 | TRBD1
CASSPGVTGELFF | TGTGCCAGCAGTCCTGGGGTCACCGGGGAGCTGTTTTTT | TRBV27 | . | TRBJ2-2 | .
CASSQLGPTFYNSPLHF | TGTGCCAGCAGCCAGTTGGGACCTACTTTCTATAATTCACCCCTCCACTTT | TRBV27 | once | TRBJ1-6 | .
CASSRASGTDTQYF | TGTGCCAGCAGCCGGGCTTCGGGCACAGATACGCAGTATTTT | TRBV28 | . | TRBJ2-3 | .
CATEDNGGTIYF | TGTGCAACTGAGGACAATGGGGGCACCATATATTTT | TRBV2 | . | TRBJ1-3 | .
CASSAGLAGVYNEQFF | TGCGCCAGCAGCGCGGGACTAGCGGGGGTCTACAATGAGCAGTTCTTC | TRBV5-1 | once | TRBJ2-1 | TRBD2
CARSLAKYWDSCNQPQHF | TGTGCCAGAAGCTTGGCAAAGTATTGGGATAGTTGCAATCAGCCCCAGCATTTT | TRBV5-3 | . | TRBJ1-5 | .
CASSEVHRLSNEQYF | TGTGCCAGCAGTGAAGTTCACAGGCTCAGCAACGAGCAGTACTTC | TRBV2 | . | TRBJ2-7 | .
CASSLGGSGNTIYF | TGTGCCAGCAGCTTAGGAGGATCTGGAAACACCATATATTTT | TRBV7-2 | . | TRBJ1-3 | .
CASSLQGTNYGYTF | TGTGCCAGCAGTTTACAGGGGACTAACTATGGCTACACCTTC | TRBV28 | . | TRBJ1-2 | .
CASSLGIASNQPQHF | TGCGCCAGCAGCTTGGGGATTGCTAGCAATCAGCCCCAGCATTTT | TRBV5-1 | . | TRBJ1-5 | .
CASSETGQGPLHF | TGTGCCAGCAGCGAGACGGGCCAAGGACCCCTCCACTTT | TRBV9 | . | TRBJ1-6 | .
CASSLGQYNEQFF | TGTGCCAGCAGCTTAGGACAGTACAATGAGCAGTTCTTC | TRBV7-6 | . | TRBJ2-1 | .
CASSLRDRGRTGELFF | TGTGCCAGCAGCTTACGGGACAGGGGGAGGACCGGGGAGCTGTTTTTT | TRBV7-2 | . | TRBJ2-2 | TRBD1
CASSEIRAQDQPQHF | TGTGCCAGCAGTGAAATCAGGGCACAGGATCAGCCCCAGCATTTT | TRBV2 | . | TRBJ1-5 | .
CASTGLAGGAKNIQYF | TGTGCCAGCACGGGACTAGCGGGGGGAGCCAAAAACATTCAGTACTTC | TRBV18 | . | TRBJ2-4 | TRBD2
CASSQLDRGEAFF | TGTGCCAGCAGCCAACTCGACAGGGGTGAAGCTTTCTTT | TRBV3-1/TRBV3-2 | . | TRBJ1-1 | TRBD1
CASSLGTGINQPQHF | TGTGCCAGTAGCCTCGGGACAGGAATCAATCAGCCCCAGCATTTT | TRBV19 | few | TRBJ1-5 | TRBD1
CASSPSNYGYTF | TGTGCCAGCAGCCCCTCTAACTATGGCTACACCTTC | TRBV7-9 | . | TRBJ1-2 | .
CASRGGANTGELFF | TGTGCCAGCAGGGGCGGGGCCAACACCGGGGAGCTGTTTTTT | TRBV2 | . | TRBJ2-2 | .
CASSQHRGMDEKLFF | TGCGCCAGCAGCCAACACAGGGGAATGGATGAAAAACTGTTTTTT | TRBV4-1 | . | TRBJ1-4 | TRBD1
CASSPPARKHNEQFF | TGTGCCAGCAGCCCCCCGGCCAGAAAACACAATGAGCAGTTCTTC | TRBV14 | . | TRBJ2-1 | .
CASSTRAGKGNTEAFF | TGTGCCAGCAGCACCCGAGCTGGGAAGGGGAACACTGAAGCTTTCTTT | TRBV7-2 | . | TRBJ1-1 | .
CATSRDRGLYNEQFF | TGTGCCACCAGCAGAGACAGGGGGCTCTACAATGAGCAGTTCTTC | TRBV15 | . | TRBJ2-1 | TRBD1
CASSYAGKLFF | TGTGCCAGCAGTTACGCCGGAAAACTGTTTTTT | TRBV6-5 | few | TRBJ1-4 | .
CATRGVEGGTDTQYF | TGTGCCACCCGGGGGGTGGAGGGGGGCACAGATACGCAGTATTTT | TRBV15 | . | TRBJ2-3 | .
CASSPRSAGGSGNTIYF | TGTGCCAGCTCACCGAGATCTGCAGGGGGCTCTGGAAACACCATATATTTT | TRBV18 | once | TRBJ1-3 | TRBD1
CASSVLNIYEQYF | TGTGCCAGCAGTGTCCTCAATATCTACGAGCAGTACTTC | TRBV2 | few | TRBJ2-7 | .